This record looks at one T cell receptor beta chain sequence and its context. A mixed TRB-A/B primer pool amplified rearranged TRB by multiplex touch-down PCR. TCRdb fed the multiplex PCR reads into MiXCR, producing one record per CDR3 protein. The sample lists 4,000 to 5,500 distinct CDR3 sequences; 27% were seen once. The V gene's germline CDR1 is MDHEN and CDR2 SYDVKM. This CDR3 is built from 14 residues. Trimming removed 7 bases from V and 7 bases from J, with 19 bases in between. These data originate in a study of T cell repertoires in aging, cancer and after chemotherapy. The template was genomic DNA from peripheral blood, not RNA.

Sequenced sample: blood. The sequence was collected from a human donor with a solid tumor. The rearrangement uses TRBV28 and TRBJ1-2; possible D gene TRBD1, 5 bases. In DNA form, the CDR3 reads TGTGCCAGCAAAACCCCGGGGCAGAGGCTTGGCTACACCTTC. This gives the protein CASKTPGQRLGYTF.